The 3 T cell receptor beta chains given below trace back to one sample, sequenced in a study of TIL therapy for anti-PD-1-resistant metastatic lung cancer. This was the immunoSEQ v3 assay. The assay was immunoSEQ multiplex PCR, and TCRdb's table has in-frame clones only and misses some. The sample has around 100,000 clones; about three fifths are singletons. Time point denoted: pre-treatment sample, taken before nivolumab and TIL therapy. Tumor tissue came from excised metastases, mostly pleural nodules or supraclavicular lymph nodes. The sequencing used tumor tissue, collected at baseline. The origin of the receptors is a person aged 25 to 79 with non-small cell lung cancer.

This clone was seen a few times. The CDR3 DNA reads TGTGCCAGCAGCTTAGTCCCGGGGACCCAAATGAACACTGAAGCTTTCTTT. Translation: CASSLVPGTQMNTEAFF. The chain employs TRBV7-2 and TRBJ1-1, with D perhaps TRBD1 (5 bases). The CDR3 sequence is 17 residues long. Trimming took off 1 base at V and 0 bases at J, with 15 bases between the two ends. Looked up from germline, CDR1 is SGHTA and CDR2 is FQGNSA.

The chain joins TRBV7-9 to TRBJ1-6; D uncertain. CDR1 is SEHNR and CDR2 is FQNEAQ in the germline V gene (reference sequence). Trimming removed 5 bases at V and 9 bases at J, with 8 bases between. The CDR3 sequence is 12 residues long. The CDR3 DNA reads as TGTGCCAGCAGCGGGCGGGCTTCACCCCTCCACTTT. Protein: CASSGRASPLHF.

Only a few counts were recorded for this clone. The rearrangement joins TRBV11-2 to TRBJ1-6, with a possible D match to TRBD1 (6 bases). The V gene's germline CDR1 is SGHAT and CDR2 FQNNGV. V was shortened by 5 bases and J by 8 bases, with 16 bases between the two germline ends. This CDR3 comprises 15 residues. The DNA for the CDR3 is TGTGCCAGCAGCCTGAACAGGGCTATGGATTCACCCCTCCACTTT. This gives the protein CASSLNRAMDSPLHF.